Given below is one T cell receptor beta chain in context. V lost 5 bases, J lost 10 bases, and 9 bases stayed unmatched. The germline V gene encodes CDR1 MNHEY and CDR2 SMNVEV (reference sequence). The CDR3 sequence is 15 residues long. These data are taken from a study of blood T cell repertoires in COVID-19. Overall study: Some COVID-19 samples were acute and others convalescent; all came from the United States, Italy and Spain. T cells, B-cell-depleted T cells, or PBMCs provided the cDNA or gDNA that served as material.

In the authors' workflow: Reference gene primer amplification yielded estimated nucleated cell counts. The data were produced by immunoSEQ multiplex PCR, yet TCRdb's version contains in-frame clones alone and is incomplete. That table is the source of V, J and clone size, and D and trimming were worked out from the DNA. The top ten clones hold over 2% of a sample with around 270,000 clones, approximately 89% of them seen once. The sequenced sample was peripheral blood. This TCR was recovered from a woman in her forties or fifties with acute or convalescent COVID-19. V is TRBV27 and J is TRBJ2-1; 12 bases map to TRBD2. The CDR3 DNA reads TGTGCCAGCAGTCCCAAGACTAGCGGGAGAGGGGAGCAGTTCTTC. Its translation is CASSPKTSGRGEQFF.